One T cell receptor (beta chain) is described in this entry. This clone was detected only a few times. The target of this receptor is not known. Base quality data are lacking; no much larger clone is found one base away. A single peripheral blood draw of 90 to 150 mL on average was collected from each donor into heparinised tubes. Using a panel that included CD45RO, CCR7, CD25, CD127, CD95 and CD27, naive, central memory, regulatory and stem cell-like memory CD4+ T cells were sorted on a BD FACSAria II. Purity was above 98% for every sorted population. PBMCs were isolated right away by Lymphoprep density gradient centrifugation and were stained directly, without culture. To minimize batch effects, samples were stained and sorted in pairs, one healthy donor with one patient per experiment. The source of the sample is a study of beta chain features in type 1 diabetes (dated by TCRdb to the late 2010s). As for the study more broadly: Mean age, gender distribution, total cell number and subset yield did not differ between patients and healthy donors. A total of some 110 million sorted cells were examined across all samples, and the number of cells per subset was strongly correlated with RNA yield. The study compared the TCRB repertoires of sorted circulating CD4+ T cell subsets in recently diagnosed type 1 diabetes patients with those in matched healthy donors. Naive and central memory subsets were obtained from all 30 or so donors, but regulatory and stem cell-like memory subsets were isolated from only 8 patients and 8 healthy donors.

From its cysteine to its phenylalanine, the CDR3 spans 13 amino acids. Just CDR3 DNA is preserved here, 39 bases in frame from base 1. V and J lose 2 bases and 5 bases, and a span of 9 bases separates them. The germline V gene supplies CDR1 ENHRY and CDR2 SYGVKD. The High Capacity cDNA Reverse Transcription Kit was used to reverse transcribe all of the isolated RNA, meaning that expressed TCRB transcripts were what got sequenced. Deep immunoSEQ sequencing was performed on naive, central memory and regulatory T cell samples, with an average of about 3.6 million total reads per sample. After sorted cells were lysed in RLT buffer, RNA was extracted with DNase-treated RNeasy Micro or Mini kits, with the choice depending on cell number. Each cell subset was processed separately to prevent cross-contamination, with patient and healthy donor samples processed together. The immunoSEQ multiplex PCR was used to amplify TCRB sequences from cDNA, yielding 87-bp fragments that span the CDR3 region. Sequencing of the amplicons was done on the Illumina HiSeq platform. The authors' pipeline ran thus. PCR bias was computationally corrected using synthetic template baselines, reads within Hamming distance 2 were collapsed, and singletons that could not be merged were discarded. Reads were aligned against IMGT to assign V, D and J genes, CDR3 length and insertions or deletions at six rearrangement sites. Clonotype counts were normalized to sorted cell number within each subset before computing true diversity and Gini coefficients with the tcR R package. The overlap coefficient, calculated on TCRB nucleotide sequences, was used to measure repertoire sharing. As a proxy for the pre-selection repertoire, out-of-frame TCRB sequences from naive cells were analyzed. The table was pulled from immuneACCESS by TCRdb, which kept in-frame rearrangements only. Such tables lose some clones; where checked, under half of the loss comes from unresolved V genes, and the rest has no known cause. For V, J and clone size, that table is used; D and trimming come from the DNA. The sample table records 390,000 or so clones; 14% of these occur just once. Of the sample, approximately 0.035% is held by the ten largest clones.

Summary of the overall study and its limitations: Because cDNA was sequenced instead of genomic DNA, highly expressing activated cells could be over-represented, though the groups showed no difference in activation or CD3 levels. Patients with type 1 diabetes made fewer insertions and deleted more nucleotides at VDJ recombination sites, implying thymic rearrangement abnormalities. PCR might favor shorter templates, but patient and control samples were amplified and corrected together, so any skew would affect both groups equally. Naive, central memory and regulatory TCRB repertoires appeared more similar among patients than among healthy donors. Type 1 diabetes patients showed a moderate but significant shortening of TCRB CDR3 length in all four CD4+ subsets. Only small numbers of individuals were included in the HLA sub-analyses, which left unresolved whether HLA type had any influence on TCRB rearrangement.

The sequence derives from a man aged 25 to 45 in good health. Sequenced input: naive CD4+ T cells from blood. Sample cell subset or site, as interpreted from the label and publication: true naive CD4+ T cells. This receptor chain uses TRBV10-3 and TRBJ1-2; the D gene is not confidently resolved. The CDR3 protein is CAISETANYGYTF. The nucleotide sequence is TGTGCCATCAGTGAGACAGCCAATTATGGCTACACCTTC.